Below, 20 T cell receptor beta chains from the same sample are listed, as sequenced in a study of regulatory T cells in long-lasting Graves disease. Indicated time point: persistent/refractory GD, antithyroid drugs over 5 years with positive TRAb. Construction of the TCR library relied on RNA isolated from PBMCs. Construction of TCR beta libraries relied on iRepertoire HTBI primers and on Arm-PCR targeting CDR3 regions. MiXCR was run by TCRdb on the multiplex PCR reads, yielding one entry per CDR3 protein. Among about 470,000 distinct CDR3 sequences, less than 25% were seen once, and the ten largest hold approximately 8%. The sequencing here drew on peripheral blood mononuclear cells (PBMCs), taken when the disease was refractory, from a patient treated with antithyroid drugs. Receptor source: a female donor with Graves disease.

The chain couples TRBV11-2 to TRBJ2-3; no clear D gene. The V gene lost 5 bases and the J gene lost 5 bases, with 8 bases spanning the gap. CDR3 length equals 12 residues. Germline CDR1 SGHAT, CDR2 FQNNGV. The CDR3 nucleotides are TGTGCCAGCAGCCATGGTGGAGATACGCAGTATTTT. Its protein product is CASSHGGDTQYF.

This clonotype was observed a handful of times. V is TRBV20-1 and J is TRBJ2-1; no clear D gene. The V and J ends lost 4 bases and 8 bases respectively, with 12 bases between them. Germline values: CDR1 DFQATT, CDR2 SNEGSKA (reference sequence). This CDR3 has 12 residues. CDR3 coding DNA: TGCAGTGCTACGTCTCTAGGACATGAGCAGTTCTTC. This translates into CSATSLGHEQFF.

This clonotype was found many times. The CDR3 DNA follows: TGTGCCAGCAGCTCACTTTCCGGGACCTACTACGAGCAGTACTTC. Its protein is CASSSLSGTYYEQYF. The chain uses TRBV7-2 and TRBJ2-7; D may match TRBD1 or TRBD2 (5 bases each). V was pared by 4 bases and J by 3 bases, with 16 bases between. CDR1 is SGHTA, CDR2 FQGNSA, per germline. This CDR3 contains 15 residues.

This clonotype was detected many times. The rearrangement joins TRBV28 to TRBJ2-5; 8 positions agree with TRBD1. V lost 4 bases, J lost 3 bases, and 10 bases stayed unmatched. Germline values: CDR1 MDHEN, CDR2 SYDVKM. The CDR3 spans 16 residues. The DNA for the CDR3 is TGTGCCAGCAGTTCTCAGGGGGCGCGGACCAAAGAGACCCAGTACTTC. It translates to CASSSQGARTKETQYF.

The V call is TRBV11-2, the J call TRBJ1-2; D not resolved. Per the germline V gene, CDR1 is SGHAT and CDR2 is FQNNGV. V was cut by 5 bases and J by 4 bases, with 17 bases left in between. The CDR3 is 15 residues long. CDR3 residues: CASSLHTGCAYGYTF. The DNA of the CDR3 is TGTGCCAGCAGCCTACACACGGGGTGCGCCTATGGCTACACCTTC. Variable domain in full (rest from reference TRBV11-2 and TRBJ1-2): EAGVAQSPRYKIIEKRQSVAFWCNPISGHATLYWYQQILGQGPKLLIQFQNNGVVDDSQLPKDRFSAERLKGVDSTLKIQPAKLEDSAVYLCASSLHTGCAYGYTFGSGTRLTVV.

This clonotype was recorded a few times. The V and J genes are TRBV30 and TRBJ1-5; 7 bases are a match to TRBD1. CDR3 length: 14 amino acids. Losses at the gene ends were 2 bases for V and 2 bases for J; bases not matched to a gene: 3. Germline V CDR1 and CDR2: GTSNPN, SVGIG (reference sequence). The CDR3 spells CAWSSTGGNQPQHF. As DNA, the CDR3 is TGTGCCTGGAGTTCTACAGGGGGCAATCAGCCCCAGCATTTT.

This chain links TRBV20-1 with TRBJ1-5, with 8 bases that match TRBD1. Germline trimming cut 3 bases from V and 4 bases from J; bases unmatched to any gene: 11. There are 16 residues in the CDR3. Germline assignment: CDR1 DFQATT and CDR2 SNEGSKA (reference sequence). The CDR3 reads CSASRQGISGNQPQHF. CDR3 nucleotides: TGCAGTGCTAGTCGACAGGGGATCAGTGGGAATCAGCCCCAGCATTTT.

This clonotype was seen a handful of times. The DNA for the CDR3 is TGCGCCAGCAGCTCAGACTCGGCCGGGGAGCTGTTTTTT. Translated: CASSSDSAGELFF. This chain joins TRBV4-1 and TRBJ2-2; D is ambiguous. V was cut by 5 bases and J by 6 bases, with 10 bases left in between. CDR1 and CDR2 from the germline V gene are MGHRA and YSYEKL. This CDR3 has 13 amino acids.

This clonotype has at least ten counts. The rearrangement uses TRBV28 and TRBJ1-2; 7 nucleotides agree with TRBD1. Germline V lookup: CDR1 MDHEN, CDR2 SYDVKM. The CDR3 is 13 residues long. V shed 2 bases, J shed 8 bases, and the junction held 5 bases outside the gene matches. The CDR3 DNA is TGTGCCAGCAGTTTAGTGACAGGGAAAGGCTACACCTTC. Protein sequence: CASSLVTGKGYTF.

This chain links TRBV5-1 with TRBJ2-1; 8 bases fit TRBD2. The CDR3 extends over 16 amino acids. Trimming cost V 0 bases and J 8 bases; bases outside gene matches: 10. Per the germline V gene, CDR1 is SGHRS and CDR2 is YFSETQ. CDR3 sequence (DNA): TGCGCCAGCAGCTTGGCGTCTAGCGGGTTAGGCGATGAGCAGTTCTTC. This gives the protein CASSLASSGLGDEQFF. The entire variable domain, with the rest obtained from reference TRBV5-1 and TRBJ2-1, is as follows: KAGVTQTPRYLIKTRGQQVTLSCSPISGHRSVSWYQQTPGQGLQFLFEYFSETQRNKGNFPGRFSGRQFSNSRSEMNVSTLELGDSALYLCASSLASSGLGDEQFFGPGTRLTVL.

In this sample, this clonotype turned up many times. V usage is TRBV6-1 and J usage is TRBJ1-2; 10 nucleotides align to TRBD1. The J segment lost 3 bases and the V segment lost 6 bases, leaving 7 bases of the junction unmatched. Germline assignment: CDR1 MNHNS and CDR2 SASEGT. The CDR3 is 15 amino acids. CDR3 sequence reads: CASRTPGTGDYGYTF. The CDR3 nucleotides read TGTGCCAGCAGGACGCCCGGGACAGGGGACTATGGCTACACCTTC.

This clonotype was counted between two and nine times. The chain employs TRBV7-9 and TRBJ2-2; TRBD2 aligns across 11 bases. The CDR3 has 15 amino acids. CDR1 is SEHNR and CDR2 is FQNEAQ in the germline V gene (reference sequence). J gave up 5 bases and V 6 bases, and 5 bases lay outside the gene matches. The CDR3 region is CASSRLAGSTGELFF. CDR3 nucleotide sequence: TGTGCCAGCAGTAGACTAGCGGGGTCGACCGGGGAGCTGTTTTTT. Complete variable domain (other parts from reference TRBV7-9 and TRBJ2-2): DTGVSQNPRHKITKRGQNVTFRCDPISEHNRLYWYRQTLGQGPEFLTYFQNEAQLEKSRLLSDRFSAERPKGSFSTLEIQRTEQGDSAMYLCASSRLAGSTGELFFGEGSRLTVL.

The V call is TRBV11-2, the J call TRBJ1-1; D not certain. The germline CDR1 and CDR2 sequences are SGHAT and FQNNGV. The CDR3 is 12 amino acids. V was trimmed by 4 bases and J by 4 bases, leaving 7 bases between them. CDR3 sequence reads: CASSSWSTEAFF. DNA for the CDR3: TGTGCCAGCAGCTCGTGGAGCACTGAAGCTTTCTTT. The whole variable domain, filled in from reference TRBV11-2 and TRBJ1-1, reads EAGVAQSPRYKIIEKRQSVAFWCNPISGHATLYWYQQILGQGPKLLIQFQNNGVVDDSQLPKDRFSAERLKGVDSTLKIQPAKLEDSAVYLCASSSWSTEAFFGQGTRLTVV.

This chain connects TRBV15 to TRBJ2-1; D is possibly TRBD1 or TRBD2 (5 bases each). Germline CDR1 LNHNV, CDR2 YYDKDF (reference sequence). V was pared by 0 bases and J by 4 bases, with 16 bases between. The CDR3 has 17 amino acids. The CDR3 coding sequence is TGTGCCACCAGCAGAGAGGGGGTTTTAGCGAGATACAATGAGCAGTTCTTC. As protein: CATSREGVLARYNEQFF.

The V gene is TRBV7-9, the J gene TRBJ2-7; 10 positions match TRBD1. CDR1 is SEHNR and CDR2 is FQNEAQ in the germline V gene (reference sequence). V shed 2 bases, J shed 7 bases, and the junction held 14 bases outside the gene matches. This CDR3 contains 17 residues. The CDR3 sequence: CASSLYGGDRGRREQYF. The CDR3 DNA reads TGTGCCAGCAGCTTATATGGGGGGGACAGGGGTCGTCGGGAGCAGTACTTC.

This clonotype was counted between two and nine times. The chain links TRBV20-1 to TRBJ1-2; D call uncertain. Per the germline V gene, CDR1 is DFQATT and CDR2 is SNEGSKA (reference sequence). V was clipped by 0 bases and J by 8 bases, with 13 bases between them. The CDR3 covers 13 residues. The CDR3 sequence is CSARDAHNAGYTF. CDR3 DNA sequence: TGCAGTGCTAGAGATGCGCATAATGCGGGCTACACCTTC.

The sample holds many counts of this clonotype. The chain couples TRBV6-4 to TRBJ2-6; D is undetermined. CDR3 length: 14 residues. Germline CDR1 and CDR2: MRHNA and SNTAGT. Trimming left V 3 bases short and J 0 bases short, with 3 bases between. CDR3 DNA sequence: TGTGCCAGCAGTGAAAGCTCTGGGGCCAACGTCCTGACTTTC. Protein sequence: CASSESSGANVLTF.

V gene TRBV11-2 combines with J gene TRBJ2-1, with 10 nucleotides matching TRBD1. The CDR3 has 13 amino acids. Germline CDR1 reads SGHAT; CDR2 reads FQNNGV. V dropped 6 bases and J dropped 7; count of bases not matched to a gene: 3. CDR3 region: CASRDRGLNEQFF. As DNA, the CDR3 is TGTGCCAGCAGGGACAGGGGGTTAAATGAGCAGTTCTTC.

This clonotype was counted ten times or more. The chain carries TRBV6-9 and TRBJ1-2; 7 bases match TRBD1. CDR1 is MNHGY and CDR2 is SVAAGI in the germline V gene. J lost 8 bases, V lost 6 bases, and 9 bases had no gene match. This CDR3 has 13 residues. CDR3 in DNA: TGTGCCAGCAGCTATCCCCCACAGGGGGGCTACACCTTC. Amino acids: CASSYPPQGGYTF.

V gene TRBV4-2 combines with J gene TRBJ1-3, with D unresolved. The CDR3 totals 16 residues. Trimming left V 0 bases short and J 0 bases short, with 9 bases between. Germline-derived CDR1 and CDR2 are LGHNA and YNFKEQ. For the CDR3, the DNA is TGTGCCAGCAGCCAAGATGAGGAGAGCTCTGGAAACACCATATATTTT. This sequence encodes CASSQDEESSGNTIYF.